A selection of T cell receptor beta chains follows, all from one sample in a study of cytomegalovirus exposure and HLA in healthy donors. The table came from immunoSEQ multiplex PCR; TCRdb's copy has only in-frame clones and leaves some out. In the table there are 45,000 to 60,000 clones, 85% to 95% of which are singletons. The material sequenced was PBMCs. These receptors all stem from a woman aged 18-35 years in good health and CMV-seronegative. The CDR3 runs from the conserved cysteine through the conserved F or W. D genes are given only for firm matches. Clone size is not always given. Where it is, it says once, few, many or a class for expanded clones.

d_gene	abundance	v_gene	len	j_gene	CDR3nt	CDR3aa
TRBD1	-	TRBV6-1	12	TRBJ1-2	TGTGCCAGTGACAGGGGAAACTATGGCTACACCTTC	CASDRGNYGYTF
-	once	TRBV7-2	16	TRBJ1-3	TGTGCCAGCAGCTTAGAGACAGGAGTTTATGGAGACACCATATATTTT	CASSLETGVYGDTIYF
-	-	TRBV7-6	15	TRBJ1-5	TGTGCCAGCAGCTTAAGGGGGGGCGGCAATCAGCCCCAGCATTTT	CASSLRGGGNQPQHF
TRBD2	-	TRBV7-2	14	TRBJ2-7	TGTGCCAGCAGCCCCGGACTAGCCAATTACGAGCAGTACTTC	CASSPGLANYEQYF
TRBD1	-	TRBV19	11	TRBJ1-2	TGTGCCAGTAGTACAGGGGGCGGCTACACCTTC	CASSTGGGYTF
TRBD2	-	TRBV19	19	TRBJ2-4	TGTGCCAGTAGTGCCCCGACTAGCGGGAGGCTCCTAGCCAAAAACATTCAGTACTTC	CASSAPTSGRLLAKNIQYF
-	-	TRBV7-8	13	TRBJ2-5	TGTGCCAGCTGTGAAAACAGGGAAGAGACCCAGTACTTC	CASCENREETQYF
TRBD1	-	TRBV11-3	12	TRBJ1-2	TGTGCCACCGAGGGGACAGGGCATGGCTACACCTTC	CATEGTGHGYTF
TRBD1	once	TRBV19	14	TRBJ1-2	TGTGCCAGTAGTATCTCGACAGGGACGCGTGGCTACACCTTC	CASSISTGTRGYTF
TRBD2	-	TRBV9	15	TRBJ2-7	TGTGCCAGCAGCCCAGTCGGGGGGTCAGCGGGCGAGCAGTACTTC	CASSPVGGSAGEQYF
-	-	TRBV5-4	16	TRBJ2-3	TGTGCCAGCAGCAAAGAAGGGGCCAGGGAAACAGATACGCAGTATTTT	CASSKEGARETDTQYF
TRBD2	-	TRBV7-9	16	TRBJ2-2	TGTGCCAGCAGCTCCTACGAGCGGGAGAACACCGGGGAGCTGTTTTTT	CASSSYERENTGELFF
TRBD1	once	TRBV4-3	14	TRBJ2-1	TGCGCCAGCAGCACCAGACAGGGCGTGAATGAGCAGTTCTTC	CASSTRQGVNEQFF
-	-	TRBV6-5	14	TRBJ1-2	TGTGCCAGCAGTTACGGGGCGGGAGGAAGTGGCTACACCTTC	CASSYGAGGSGYTF
TRBD2	-	TRBV10-1	18	TRBJ2-3	TGCGCCAGCAGTGGTCAGCGGGAGGGGTTGAGCCGCCTTGGTACGCAGTATTTT	CASSGQREGLSRLGTQYF
TRBD1	-	TRBV4-3	12	TRBJ1-2	TGCGCCAGCAGCCTGGGACAGTATGGCTACACCTTC	CASSLGQYGYTF
-	-	TRBV27	15	TRBJ1-1	TGTGCCAGCAGTTCGGACAGAGTCAGAGGTCCTGAAGCTTTCTTT	CASSSDRVRGPEAFF
TRBD2	few	TRBV5-5	19	TRBJ2-2	TGTGCCAGCAAAAAATTCACGGGACTAGCGGGAGATTTGGCCGGGGAGCTGTTTTTT	CASKKFTGLAGDLAGELFF
-	-	TRBV9	16	TRBJ2-1	TGTGCCAGCAGCACCAGCTGGGACTCCCCATACAATGAGCAGTTCTTC	CASSTSWDSPYNEQFF
-	-	TRBV5-1	15	TRBJ1-2	TGCGCCAGCAGCCACACAGGGAATGTTAACTATGGCTACACCTTC	CASSHTGNVNYGYTF
-	-	TRBV5-1	14	TRBJ2-3	TGCGCCAGCGCCCTCCAGGGGTCCACAGATACGCAGTATTTT	CASALQGSTDTQYF
TRBD2	-	TRBV5-1	15	TRBJ2-3	TGCGCCAGCAGGAAGGCAAGCGGGAGGACAGATACGCAGTATTTT	CASRKASGRTDTQYF
-	few	TRBV11-2	11	TRBJ2-7	TGTGCCAGCAGCCTCAGGGACGAGCAGTACTTC	CASSLRDEQYF
TRBD1	once	TRBV6-1	13	TRBJ2-7	TGTGCCGTTCGACAGGGAAACACCTACGAGCAGTACTTC	CAVRQGNTYEQYF
-	-	TRBV7-9	13	TRBJ2-1	TGTGCCAGCAGCTCGGGACTTCACAATGAGCAGTTCTTC	CASSSGLHNEQFF
TRBD1	once	TRBV5-1	15	TRBJ1-1	TGCGCCAGCAGCTTAATTGCCGGACAGGGGACTGAAGCTTTCTTT	CASSLIAGQGTEAFF
-	-	TRBV7-9	17	TRBJ2-2	TGTGCCAGCAGCTTAGCGGAAAAACTGCTAGCGACCGGGGAGCTGTTTTTT	CASSLAEKLLATGELFF
-	-	TRBV6-6	12	TRBJ1-6	TGTGCCAGCAGTATATATAATTCACCCCTCCACTTT	CASSIYNSPLHF
TRBD2	-	TRBV19	12	TRBJ2-1	TGTGCCAGTAGTATCCGGGAGGGTGAGCAGTTCTTC	CASSIREGEQFF
-	-	TRBV7-9	13	TRBJ1-1	TGTGCCAGCAGCCAGACAGTGAACACTGAAGCTTTCTTT	CASSQTVNTEAFF
TRBD2	-	TRBV30	13	TRBJ2-3	TGTGCCTGGAGGGGGGGGATTGTAGATACGCAGTATTTT	CAWRGGIVDTQYF
-	-	TRBV11-1	16	TRBJ2-7	TGTGCCAGCAGCACAACCGAGGCCAGCCCTTCTCGAGAGCAGTACTTC	CASSTTEASPSREQYF
TRBD1	-	TRBV7-2	15	TRBJ2-1	TGTGCCAGCAGCTTAGAGGGACAGAGCTACAATGAGCAGTTCTTC	CASSLEGQSYNEQFF
-	-	TRBV5-4	14	TRBJ2-3	TGTGCCAGCAGCTTGGCCCCTAGCACAGATACGCAGTATTTT	CASSLAPSTDTQYF
-	-	TRBV5-1	15	TRBJ1-1	TGCGCCAGCAGACCAACAGGGCCCGGCCCCACTGAAGCTTTCTTT	CASRPTGPGPTEAFF
-	-	TRBV5-8	14	TRBJ2-3	TGTGCCAGCAGCCCCGGACAGGAGGGTGATACGCAGTATTTT	CASSPGQEGDTQYF
-	-	TRBV6-5	13	TRBJ1-4	TGTGCCAGCAGTTACTCTTCGGGGGGGAAACTGTTTTTT	CASSYSSGGKLFF
TRBD2	-	TRBV14	17	TRBJ2-5	TGTGCCAGCAGTCGCGGGCGGCGGGAGGGCCCCCGGGAGACCCAGTACTTC	CASSRGRREGPRETQYF